The count of the clone carrying this TCR beta chain is one. Method: immunoSEQ multiplex PCR; TCRdb's copy keeps in-frame clones and lacks some. The table lists 350,000 to 450,000 clones, about nine tenths of them singletons. The data are from a study of blood T cell repertoires in COVID-19. Trimming took off 3 bases at V and 1 base at J, with 8 bases between the two ends. Germline lookup yields CDR1 SGHVS and CDR2 FNYEAQ. This CDR3 spans 14 amino acids. The chain couples TRBV7-6 to TRBJ2-3; D may be TRBD1 (6 bases). The sample comprised PBMCs or T cells enriched from blood (not recorded which). The source of this sequence is a middle-aged woman who had been exposed to COVID-19. In DNA form, the CDR3 reads TGTGCCAGCAGCTTGGGGGCGGGCACAGATACGCAGTATTTT. Encoded protein: CASSLGAGTDTQYF.